Below are 18 T cell receptor beta chains sequenced from a single sample in a study of T cells in women clearing cervical HPV infection. Repertoires were generated with immunoSEQ multiplex PCR, while TCRdb's copy carries only in-frame clones and drops some. This sample's table has under 45,000 clones. Source material: blood buffy coat. Source of these receptors: a woman aged 18-69 years with a cervical HPV16 infection that either progressed to CIN3+ or cleared (not recorded which).

On this clone: The sequenced fragment ends 3 residues before the CDR3 boundary, so the rest is inferred from the germline J gene. The chain has TRBV19 and TRBJ2-5, with a tentative D call TRBD2 (7 bases). CDR3 length: 14 amino acids. V was pared by 6 bases and J by 5 bases, with 16 bases between. In germline, CDR1 is LNHDA, CDR2 SQIVND (reference sequence). CDR3 in amino acids: CASSGTGGTETQYF. The part of the CDR3 DNA that was read is TGTGCCAGTAGCGGTACGGGGGGCACGGAGACC.

On this clone: The sequence runs out 3 residues before the end of the CDR3; the remainder is reconstructed from the germline J gene. The V and J genes are TRBV19 and TRBJ1-1; D may be TRBD1 (5 bases). Germline V gene data show CDR1 as LNHDA and CDR2 as SQIVND (reference sequence). The CDR3 runs to 13 residues. The CDR3 sequence is CASRVLQGSTAFF. The DNA read from the CDR3 is TGTGCCAGTAGGGTGTTGCAGGGTAGTACG.

Of note for this clone: The missing CDR3 end, 3 residues past where the read stops, is filled in from the germline J gene. V is TRBV20-1 and J is TRBJ2-3; a possible D gene is TRBD2 (5 bases). V lost 5 bases and J lost 0, with 18 bases in between. CDR1 and CDR2 from the germline V gene are DFQATT and SNEGSKA (reference sequence). The length of the CDR3 is 16 residues. The CDR3 spells CSARNRTGLSTDTQYF. The part of the CDR3 DNA that was read is TGCAGTGCTCGAAATAGGACGGGGTTAAGCACAGATACG.

The sequenced CDR3 bases are TGCAGTGCTAGAGAGGGCGGGAGTGGCTCCTACAATGAG. It codes for CSAREGGSGSYNE. The entire CDR3 reads CSAREGGSGSYNEQFF. The chain carries TRBV20-1 and TRBJ2-1; 7 positions match TRBD2. Read coverage stops 3 residues before the CDR3 terminus; the germline J gene supplies the remainder. Germline V gives CDR1 DFQATT, CDR2 SNEGSKA (reference sequence). The CDR3 is made up of 16 amino acids. V trimming: 0 bases; J trimming: 0 bases; junction bases outside the gene matches: 5.

For this clone: The CDR3 is cut off 3 residues early in the read; its end comes from the germline J gene. This chain uses TRBV18 with TRBJ1-2; 7 nucleotides agree with TRBD1. Germline assignment: CDR1 KGHSH and CDR2 LQKENI. The CDR3 runs to 16 residues. CDR3 DNA (partial): TGTGCCAGCTCACCTCTCGCGACAGGGCAGTCCTACGAC. This gives the protein CASSPLATGQSYD. The complete CDR3 protein is CASSPLATGQSYDYTF.

A note on this clone: The CDR3 extends 3 residues past the end of the read, so its final part is completed from the germline J gene. The rearrangement uses TRBV28 and TRBJ1-2; D possibly corresponds to TRBD1 (6 bases). Germline V CDR1 and CDR2: MDHEN, SYDVKM. V was clipped by 9 bases and J by 6 bases, with 23 bases between them. This CDR3 contains 15 residues. The part of the CDR3 DNA that was read is TGTGCCAGTGCGACAGGACAAACGAGGGCGGATGGC. It is translated as CASATGQTRADG. From start to end, the CDR3 is CASATGQTRADGYTF.

Note on this clone: The CDR3 end lies 3 residues beyond the end of the read and is filled in from the germline J gene. The chain carries TRBV7-8 and TRBJ2-7; 7 positions match TRBD1. Per germline, CDR1 SGHVS and CDR2 FQNEAQ. The CDR3 sequence is 12 residues long. Trimming cost V 3 bases and J 5 bases; bases outside gene matches: 1. The DNA read from the CDR3 is TGTGCCAGCAGCTTTGACAGGGACGAG. This translates into CASSFDRDE. The CDR3 in full is CASSFDRDEQYF.

As to this clone: The read ends 3 residues early relative to the CDR3; the germline J gene fills the gap. The V call is TRBV20-1, the J call TRBJ2-2, with 11 bases aligning to TRBD2. From germline, CDR1 is DFQATT and CDR2 SNEGSKA (reference sequence). This CDR3 has 14 residues. CDR3 sequence: CSARVGTSGIELFF. CDR3 DNA (partial): TGCAGTGCTAGAGTCGGGACTAGCGGTATCGAG.

On this clone itself: The CDR3 extends 3 residues past the end of the read, so its final part is completed from the germline J gene. This rearrangement joins TRBV7-6 to TRBJ2-4; a possible D gene is TRBD1 (6 bases). The CDR3 covers 14 residues. In germline, CDR1 is SGHVS, CDR2 FNYEAQ. This chain's CDR3 is CASSPMYRVQGQYF. The covered CDR3 bases are TGTGCCAGCAGCCCGATGTACAGGGTTCAGGGT.

With regard to this clone: The read is 3 residues too short to cover the CDR3 end, so that end is filled in from the germline J gene. The J gene is TRBJ2-7, the V gene TRBV5-4; 8 bases agree with TRBD1. The CDR3 extends over 13 amino acids. The germline V gene encodes CDR1 SGHNT and CDR2 YYREEE (reference sequence). V trimming: 4 bases; J trimming: 2 bases; junction bases outside the gene matches: 2. The CDR3 loop is CASSGQGPYEQYF. The CDR3 bases that were read are TGTGCCAGCAGCGGACAGGGTCCCTACGAG.

Partial CDR3 DNA: TGTGCCGCACCCAGCTCTGGAAACACC. It translates to CAAPSSGNT. The whole CDR3 reads CAAPSSGNTIYF. This chain connects TRBV30 to TRBJ1-3; D unresolved. The missing CDR3 end, 3 residues past where the read stops, is filled in from the germline J gene. V was shortened by 8 bases and J by 0 bases, with 8 bases between the two germline ends. The CDR3 contains 12 residues. Germline CDR1 GTSNPN, CDR2 SVGIG (reference sequence).

Notes on this clone: The read halts 3 residues ahead of the CDR3 end, with the missing end drawn from the germline J gene. This chain uses TRBV2 with TRBJ2-3, with 11 bases matching TRBD2. The CDR3 sequence is 15 residues long. Germline lookup yields CDR1 SNHLY and CDR2 FYNNEI. CDR3 sequence reads: CASNPGLAVQETQYF. Partial CDR3 DNA: TGTGCCAGCAACCCGGGACTAGCGGTCCAAGAGACG. Full variable domain (rest looked up from reference TRBV2 and TRBJ2-3): EPEVTQTPSHQVTQMGQEVILRCVPISNHLYFYWYRQILGQKVEFLVSFYNNEISEKSEIFDDQFSVERPDGSNFTLKIRSTKLEDSAMYFCASNPGLAVQETQYFGPGTRLTVL.

Note on this clone: The read ends 3 residues early relative to the CDR3; the germline J gene fills the gap. The chain recombines TRBV20-1 with TRBJ2-7; 11 bases map to TRBD2. This CDR3 comprises 15 residues. With V trimmed by 3 bases and J by 1 base, 5 bases remained unmatched. Germline V gene data show CDR1 as DFQATT and CDR2 as SNEGSKA (reference sequence). The CDR3 here is CSASGGTSGSYEQYF. The DNA read from the CDR3 is TGCAGTGCTAGTGGAGGGACTAGCGGATCCTACGAG.

With respect to this clone: The read ends 3 residues shy of where the CDR3 ends; the end is completed using the germline J gene. V and J are TRBV7-2 and TRBJ2-5, with TRBD1 as a possible D gene (5 bases). Germline CDR1 and CDR2: SGHTA and FQGNSA. Trimming took 8 bases from V and 2 from J, leaving 12 bases between them. There are 13 residues in the CDR3. CDR3: CASLRGFQETQYF. Incomplete CDR3 DNA: TGTGCCAGCCTAAGGGGATTTCAAGAGACC.

On this clone: The read halts 3 residues ahead of the CDR3 end, with the missing end drawn from the germline J gene. The chain recombines TRBV19 with TRBJ2-2, with TRBD1 identical over 11 bases. There are 17 residues in the CDR3. The germline gives CDR1 LNHDA, CDR2 SQIVND (reference sequence). The covered CDR3 bases are TGTGCCAGTAGTATAGGGACAGGGGGCGCTGGGGCCAACGTG. Translation: CASSIGTGGAGANV. In full, the CDR3 is CASSIGTGGAGANVLFF. The full variable domain, its missing parts supplied by reference TRBV19 and TRBJ2-2, is DGGITQSPKYLFRKEGQNVTLSCEQNLNHDAMYWYRQDPGQGLRLIYYSQIVNDFQKGDIAEGYSVSREKKESFPLTVTSAQKNPTAFYLCASSIGTGGAGANVLFFGEGSRLTVL.

Turning to this clone: The sequenced fragment ends 3 residues before the CDR3 boundary, so the rest is inferred from the germline J gene. V usage is TRBV3-1 (or the pseudogene TRBV3-2) and J usage is TRBJ2-7; D is undetermined. The V gene lost 2 bases and the J gene lost 6 bases, with 5 bases spanning the gap. Germline V gene data show CDR1 as LGHDT and CDR2 as YNNKEL (reference sequence). The length of the CDR3 is 11 residues. The CDR3 spells CASSQISEQYF. The sequenced CDR3 bases are TGTGCCAGCAGCCAAATCTCCGAG.

About this clone itself: The read terminates 3 residues ahead of where the CDR3 ends, so the germline J gene completes it. V gene TRBV15 combines with J gene TRBJ2-5; 7 bases line up with TRBD2. This CDR3 is 15 amino acids long. Germline CDR1 LNHNV, CDR2 YYDKDF (reference sequence). The V and J ends lost 2 bases and 4 bases, in that order; junction bases with no gene match: 7. The DNA read from the CDR3 is TGTGCCACCAGCAGAAGTCTTAGCGGGTTAGAGACC. Amino acid sequence: CATSRSLSGLET. Given in full, the CDR3 is CATSRSLSGLETQYF.

With regard to this clone: The junction departs from the called germline gene at one end, perhaps through a read error. Sequencing ends 3 residues short of the CDR3 end; the germline J gene provides the rest. This specimen includes other DNA sequences encoding the same CDR3. The chain recombines TRBV5-1 with TRBJ1-3; TRBD1 agrees at 9 bases. Germline assignment: CDR1 SGHRS and CDR2 YFSETQ. The CDR3 contains 17 residues. The CDR3 bases that were read are TGCGCCAGCAGCACCATGACAGGGGGTTCGGCTGGAAACACG. The encoded protein is CASSTMTGGSAGNT. The full-length CDR3 reads as CASSTMTGGSAGNTIYF.